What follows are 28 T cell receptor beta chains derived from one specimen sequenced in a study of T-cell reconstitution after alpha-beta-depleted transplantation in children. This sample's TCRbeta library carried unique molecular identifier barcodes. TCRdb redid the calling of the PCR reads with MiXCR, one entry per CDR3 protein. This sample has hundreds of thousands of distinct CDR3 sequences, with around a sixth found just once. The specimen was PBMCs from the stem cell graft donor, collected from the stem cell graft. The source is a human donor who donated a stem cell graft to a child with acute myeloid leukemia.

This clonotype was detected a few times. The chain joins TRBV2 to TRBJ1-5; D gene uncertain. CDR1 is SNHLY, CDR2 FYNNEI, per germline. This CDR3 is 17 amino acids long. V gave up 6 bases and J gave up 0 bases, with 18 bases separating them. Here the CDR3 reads CASSITGPPYSNQPQHF. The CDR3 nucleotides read TGTGCCAGCAGCATTACGGGCCCCCCATATAGCAATCAGCCCCAGCATTTT.

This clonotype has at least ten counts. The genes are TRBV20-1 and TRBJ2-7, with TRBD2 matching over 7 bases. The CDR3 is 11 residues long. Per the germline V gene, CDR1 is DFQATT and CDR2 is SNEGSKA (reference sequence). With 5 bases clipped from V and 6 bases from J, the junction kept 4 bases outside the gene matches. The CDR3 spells CSAVREGEQYF. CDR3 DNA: TGCAGTGCTGTCAGGGAGGGCGAGCAGTACTTC.

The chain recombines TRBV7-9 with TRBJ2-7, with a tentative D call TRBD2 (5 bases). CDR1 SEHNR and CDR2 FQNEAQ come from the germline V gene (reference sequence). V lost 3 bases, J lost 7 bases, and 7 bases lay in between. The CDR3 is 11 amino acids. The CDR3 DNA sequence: TGTGCCAGCAGCTTGGGAGAAGAGCAGTACTTC. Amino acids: CASSLGEEQYF.

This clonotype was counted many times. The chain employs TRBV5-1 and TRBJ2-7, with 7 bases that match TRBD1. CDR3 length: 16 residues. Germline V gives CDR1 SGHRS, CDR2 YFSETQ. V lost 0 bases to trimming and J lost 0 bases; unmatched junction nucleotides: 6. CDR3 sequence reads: CASSLGGQRSSYEQYF. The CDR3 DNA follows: TGCGCCAGCAGCTTGGGGGGACAGCGAAGCTCCTACGAGCAGTACTTC.

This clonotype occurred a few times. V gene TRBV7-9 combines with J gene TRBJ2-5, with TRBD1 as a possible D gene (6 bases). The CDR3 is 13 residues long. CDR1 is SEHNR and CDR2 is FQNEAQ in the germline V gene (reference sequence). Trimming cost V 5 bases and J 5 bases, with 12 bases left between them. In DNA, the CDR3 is TGTGCCAGCAGCGCAGTACAGGGCGAGACCCAGTACTTC. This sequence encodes CASSAVQGETQYF. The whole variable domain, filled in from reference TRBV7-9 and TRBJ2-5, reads DTGVSQNPRHKITKRGQNVTFRCDPISEHNRLYWYRQTLGQGPEFLTYFQNEAQLEKSRLLSDRFSAERPKGSFSTLEIQRTEQGDSAMYLCASSAVQGETQYFGPGTRLLVL.

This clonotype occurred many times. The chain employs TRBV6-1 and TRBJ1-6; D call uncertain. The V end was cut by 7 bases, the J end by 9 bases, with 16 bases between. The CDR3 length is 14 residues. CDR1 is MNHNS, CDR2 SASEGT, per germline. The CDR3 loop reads CASKSEGSSSPLHF. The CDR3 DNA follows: TGTGCCAGCAAGTCAGAGGGTTCAAGTTCACCCCTCCACTTT.

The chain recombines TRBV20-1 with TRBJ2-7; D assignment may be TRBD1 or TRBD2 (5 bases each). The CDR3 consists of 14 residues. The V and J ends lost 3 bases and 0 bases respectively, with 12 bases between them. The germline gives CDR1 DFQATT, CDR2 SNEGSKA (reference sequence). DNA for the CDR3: TGCAGTGCTAGTCGGGACCCGAGCTCCTACGAGCAGTACTTC. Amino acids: CSASRDPSSYEQYF.

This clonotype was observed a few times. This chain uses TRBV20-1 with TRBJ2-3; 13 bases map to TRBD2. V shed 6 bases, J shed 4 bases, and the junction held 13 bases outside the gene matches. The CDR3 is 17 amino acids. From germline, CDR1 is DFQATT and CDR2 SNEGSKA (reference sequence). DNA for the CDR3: TGCAGTGCGACATTCCCCACTAGCGGGGGGGACGCAGATACGCAGTATTTT. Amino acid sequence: CSATFPTSGGDADTQYF.

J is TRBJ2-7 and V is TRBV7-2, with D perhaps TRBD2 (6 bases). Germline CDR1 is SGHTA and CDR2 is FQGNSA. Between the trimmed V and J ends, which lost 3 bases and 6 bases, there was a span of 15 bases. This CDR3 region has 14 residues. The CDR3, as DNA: TGTGCCAGCAGCTTTTCGGCCGACGGGGGCGAGCAGTACTTC. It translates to CASSFSADGGEQYF.

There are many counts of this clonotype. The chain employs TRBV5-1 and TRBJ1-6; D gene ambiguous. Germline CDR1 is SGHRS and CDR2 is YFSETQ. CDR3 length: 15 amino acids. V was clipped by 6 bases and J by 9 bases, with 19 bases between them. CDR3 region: CASTLFGDESSPLHF. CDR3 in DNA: TGCGCCAGCACACTTTTCGGGGATGAAAGTTCACCCCTCCACTTT. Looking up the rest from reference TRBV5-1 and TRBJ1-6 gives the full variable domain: KAGVTQTPRYLIKTRGQQVTLSCSPISGHRSVSWYQQTPGQGLQFLFEYFSETQRNKGNFPGRFSGRQFSNSRSEMNVSTLELGDSALYLCASTLFGDESSPLHFGNGTRLTVT.

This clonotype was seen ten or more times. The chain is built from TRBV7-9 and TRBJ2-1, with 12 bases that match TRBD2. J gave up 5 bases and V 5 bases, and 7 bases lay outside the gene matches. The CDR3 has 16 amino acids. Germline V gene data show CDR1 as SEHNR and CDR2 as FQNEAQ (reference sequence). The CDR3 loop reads CASSETSGGINNEQFF. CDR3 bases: TGTGCCAGCAGCGAGACTAGCGGGGGCATTAACAATGAGCAGTTCTTC.

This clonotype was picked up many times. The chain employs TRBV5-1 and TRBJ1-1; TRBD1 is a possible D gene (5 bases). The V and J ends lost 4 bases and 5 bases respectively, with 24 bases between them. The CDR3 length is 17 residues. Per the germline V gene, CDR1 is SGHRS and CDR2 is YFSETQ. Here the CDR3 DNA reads TGCGCCAGCAGCCTGGGCGCGGTACGGGGGATTAGGACTGAAGCTTTCTTT. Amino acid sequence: CASSLGAVRGIRTEAFF.

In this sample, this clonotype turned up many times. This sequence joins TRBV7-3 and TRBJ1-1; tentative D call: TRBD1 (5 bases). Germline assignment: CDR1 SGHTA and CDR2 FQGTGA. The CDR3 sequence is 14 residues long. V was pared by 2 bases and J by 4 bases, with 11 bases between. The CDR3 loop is CASSLGGISTEAFF. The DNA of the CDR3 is TGTGCCAGCAGCTTAGGGGGAATTAGCACTGAAGCTTTCTTT.

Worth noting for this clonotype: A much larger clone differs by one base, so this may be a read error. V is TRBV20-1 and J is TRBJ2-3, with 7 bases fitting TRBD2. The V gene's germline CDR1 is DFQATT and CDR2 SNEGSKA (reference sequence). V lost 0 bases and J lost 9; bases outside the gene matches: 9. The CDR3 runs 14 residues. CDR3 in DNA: TGCAGTGCTAGAGAGAGCGGGGCGGCGTCCACGCAGTATTTT. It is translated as CSARESGAASTQYF.

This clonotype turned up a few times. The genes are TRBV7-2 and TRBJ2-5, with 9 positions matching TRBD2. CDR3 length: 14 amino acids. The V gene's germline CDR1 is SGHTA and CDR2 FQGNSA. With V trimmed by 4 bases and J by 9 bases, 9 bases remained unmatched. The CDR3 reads CASSSTSGGYSQYF. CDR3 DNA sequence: TGTGCCAGCAGCTCGACTAGCGGAGGGTATTCCCAGTACTTC.

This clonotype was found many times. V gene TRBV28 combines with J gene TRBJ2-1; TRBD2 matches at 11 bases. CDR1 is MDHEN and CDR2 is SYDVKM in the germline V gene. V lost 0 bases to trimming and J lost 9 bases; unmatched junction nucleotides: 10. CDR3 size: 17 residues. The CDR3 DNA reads TGTGCCAGCAGTTTATGGTCCTTAGCGGGGGGGCCTGGTGAGCAGTTCTTC. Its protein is CASSLWSLAGGPGEQFF.

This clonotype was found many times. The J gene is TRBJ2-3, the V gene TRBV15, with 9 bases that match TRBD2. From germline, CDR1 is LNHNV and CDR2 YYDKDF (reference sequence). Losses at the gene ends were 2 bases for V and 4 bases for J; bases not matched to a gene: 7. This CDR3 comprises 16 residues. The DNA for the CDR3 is TGTGCCACCAGCAGAATCGTACTAGCGGGCTCAGATACGCAGTATTTT. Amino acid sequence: CATSRIVLAGSDTQYF.

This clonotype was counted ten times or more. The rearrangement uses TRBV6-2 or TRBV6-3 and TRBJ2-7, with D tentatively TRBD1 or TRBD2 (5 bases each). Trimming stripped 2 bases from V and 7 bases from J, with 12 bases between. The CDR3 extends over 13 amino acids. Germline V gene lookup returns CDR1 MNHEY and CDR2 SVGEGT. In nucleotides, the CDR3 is TGTGCCAGCAGTTACCTGGCAGGGAGTGAGCAGTACTTC. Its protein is CASSYLAGSEQYF.

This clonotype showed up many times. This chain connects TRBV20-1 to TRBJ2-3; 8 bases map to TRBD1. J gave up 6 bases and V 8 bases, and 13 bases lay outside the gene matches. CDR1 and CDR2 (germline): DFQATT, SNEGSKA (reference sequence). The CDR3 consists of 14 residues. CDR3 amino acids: CSTFGQGIIDTQYF. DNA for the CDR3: TGCAGTACCTTTGGACAGGGTATTATCGATACGCAGTATTTT.

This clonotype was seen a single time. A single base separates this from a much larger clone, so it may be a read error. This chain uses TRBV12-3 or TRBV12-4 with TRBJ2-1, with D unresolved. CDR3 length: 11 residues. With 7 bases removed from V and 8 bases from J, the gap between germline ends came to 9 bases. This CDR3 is CASTTVDEQFF. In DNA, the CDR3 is TGTGCCAGCACTACGGTGGATGAGCAGTTCTTC.

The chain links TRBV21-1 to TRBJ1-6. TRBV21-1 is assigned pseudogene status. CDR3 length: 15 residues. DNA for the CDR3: TGTGCCAGCAGCATGGGTCCGTCCTCTGTGTCACCCCTCCACTTT. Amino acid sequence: CASSMGPSSVSPLHF.

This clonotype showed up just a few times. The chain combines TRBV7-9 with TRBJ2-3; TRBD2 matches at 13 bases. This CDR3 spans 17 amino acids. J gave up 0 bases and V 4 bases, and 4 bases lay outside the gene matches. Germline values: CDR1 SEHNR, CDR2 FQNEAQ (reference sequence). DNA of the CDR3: TGTGCCAGCAGCTCTGGACTAGCGGGGGTTAGCACAGATACGCAGTATTTT. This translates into CASSSGLAGVSTDTQYF.

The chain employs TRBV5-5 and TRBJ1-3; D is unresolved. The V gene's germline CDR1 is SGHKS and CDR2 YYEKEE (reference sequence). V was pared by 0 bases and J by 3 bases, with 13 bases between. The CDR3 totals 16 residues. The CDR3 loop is CASSLGAPMDGNTIYF. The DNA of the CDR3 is TGTGCCAGCAGCTTGGGGGCCCCGATGGATGGAAACACCATATATTTT.

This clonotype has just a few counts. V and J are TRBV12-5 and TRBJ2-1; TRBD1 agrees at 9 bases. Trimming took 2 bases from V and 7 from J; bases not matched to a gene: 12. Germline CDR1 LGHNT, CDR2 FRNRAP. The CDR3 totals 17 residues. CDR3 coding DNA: TGTGCTAGTGGTTTGATACCGGGACAGGGCCTTGGAAATGAGCAGTTCTTC. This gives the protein CASGLIPGQGLGNEQFF.

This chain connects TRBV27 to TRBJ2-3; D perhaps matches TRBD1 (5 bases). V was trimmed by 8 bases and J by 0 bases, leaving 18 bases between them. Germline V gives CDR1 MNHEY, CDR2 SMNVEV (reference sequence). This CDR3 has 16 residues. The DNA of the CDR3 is TGTGCCAGCCGCCCCGACAGCTCCTCTAGCACAGATACGCAGTATTTT. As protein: CASRPDSSSSTDTQYF.

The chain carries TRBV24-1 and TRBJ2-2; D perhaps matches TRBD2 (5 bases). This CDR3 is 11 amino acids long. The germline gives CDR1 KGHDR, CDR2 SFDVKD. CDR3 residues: CAKRASGELFF. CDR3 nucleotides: TGTGCGAAGAGGGCAAGCGGGGAGCTGTTTTTT.

CDR3: CASSLTELYTDTQYF. The CDR3 DNA is TGTGCCAGCAGTCTGACAGAACTGTACACAGATACGCAGTATTTT. The rearrangement uses TRBV12-3 or TRBV12-4 and TRBJ2-3; TRBD1 is a possible D gene (5 bases). This CDR3 has 15 residues. Trimming removed 5 bases at V and 2 bases at J, with 14 bases between.

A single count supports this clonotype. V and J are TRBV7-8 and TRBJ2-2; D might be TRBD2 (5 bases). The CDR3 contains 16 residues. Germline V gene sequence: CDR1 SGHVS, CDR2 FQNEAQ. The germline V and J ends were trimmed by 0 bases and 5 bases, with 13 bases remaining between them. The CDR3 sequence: CASSLASGIVTGELFF. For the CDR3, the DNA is TGTGCCAGCAGCTTAGCGTCGGGAATAGTAACCGGGGAGCTGTTTTTT.